This TCR beta chain was retrieved from a study of shared clonotypes between healthy human individuals. Background on the study: CD4 naive and memory got three plates each, CD8 naive two, CD8 memory one. Points from the study as a whole: The generation probabilities recorded for non-shared clonotypes fell below those of clonotypes shared by all four donors. The represented genetic and exposure-history diversity was limited by the small number of donors.

Sequencing used immunoSEQ multiplex PCR; TCRdb keeps in-frame clones, though not all of them. The data hold around 200,000 clones, with approximately 60% observed a single time. Investigators divided CD4+ cells into CD45RA+ naive and CD45RA-negative memory subsets. Notes on this clone: Its antigen is still unknown.

The CDR3 contains 14 residues. Trimming removed 7 bases from V and 3 bases from J; junction bases left unmatched: 4. Germline assignment: CDR1 SNHLY and CDR2 FYNNEI. Sequenced material: memory CD4+ T cells sorted from blood. Subset given: CD45RA-negative fraction. The receptor's source is a man aged 30 to 45 in good health. The chain couples TRBV2 to TRBJ2-2; 8 bases fit TRBD1. This chain's CDR3 is CASKGQEYTGELFF. The CDR3, as DNA: TGTGCCAGCAAGGGACAGGAGTACACCGGGGAGCTGTTTTTT. Complete variable domain (other parts from reference TRBV2 and TRBJ2-2): EPEVTQTPSHQVTQMGQEVILRCVPISNHLYFYWYRQILGQKVEFLVSFYNNEISEKSEIFDDQFSVERPDGSNFTLKIRSTKLEDSAMYFCASKGQEYTGELFFGEGSRLTVL.